These T cell receptor beta chains were read from a single sample in a study of beta chain features in type 1 diabetes. Only in-frame clones appear in the TCRdb table, and some are missing; sequencing was by immunoSEQ multiplex PCR. The table records some 160,000 clones, about 8.3% of them present only once. Sequenced material: central memory CD4+ T cells from blood. The receptor set was obtained from a woman in her late teens or twenties with type 1 diabetes. The CDR3 runs from the conserved cysteine through the conserved F or W. A D gene is named only where the DNA matches it firmly. Clone size is given for some rows only: seen once, a few or many times, or a class if the clone is expanded.

TRBJ1-1,.,TRBV18,few,TGTGCCAGCTCACCGGCGGCCAGGGGCACTGAAGCTTTCTTT,CASSPAARGTEAFF
TRBJ2-3,.,TRBV5-1,few,TGCGCCAGCAGCTTGTTTCCGAGCACAGATACGCAGTATTTT,CASSLFPSTDTQYF
TRBJ1-5,.,TRBV2,.,TGTGCCAGCAGCCTCCGGAGTTTGCAGCCCCAGCATTTT,CASSLRSLQPQHF
TRBJ1-4,TRBD1,TRBV29-1,.,TGCAGCGTTAGAGGACAGGGCAATGAAAAACTGTTTTTT,CSVRGQGNEKLFF
TRBJ2-5,.,TRBV5-1,.,TGCGCCAGCAGCTTAGGTCGTGGCGGCCCCTCGGGGACCCAGTACTTC,CASSLGRGGPSGTQYF
TRBJ2-2,.,TRBV7-2,few,TGTGCCAGCAGCTCCGAGGGAACCGGGGAGCTGTTTTTT,CASSSEGTGELFF
TRBJ2-3,.,TRBV15,.,TGTGCCACCAGCAGAGATCTCGTCTCGGGCACAGATACGCAGTATTTT,CATSRDLVSGTDTQYF
TRBJ2-7,TRBD2,TRBV4-3,few,TGCGCCAGCAGCCAAGGCGGGAGTCTCCACGAGCAGTACTTC,CASSQGGSLHEQYF
TRBJ2-3,.,TRBV7-2,few,TGTGCCAGCAGGTCGGTGGAGGATACGCAGTATTTT,CASRSVEDTQYF
TRBJ2-3,TRBD2,TRBV10-3,many,TGTGCCATCAGTGAGAACATAGCGGGGGGGCCGTCGTATTTT,CAISENIAGGPSYF
TRBJ2-2,.,TRBV7-2,few,TGTGCCAGCAGCGTCTACGGGGATGAGACCGGGGAGCTGTTTTTT,CASSVYGDETGELFF
TRBJ2-1,TRBD2,TRBV5-1,.,TGCGCCAGCAGCTTATTAGCGGGAGAGGTCAATGAGCAGTTCTTC,CASSLLAGEVNEQFF
TRBJ1-5,TRBD1,TRBV28,.,TGTGCCAGCAGAGGAGGCCGGCCCGGGACAGGGGGCTTCAATCAGCCCCAGCATTTT,CASRGGRPGTGGFNQPQHF
TRBJ2-5,.,TRBV7-6,few,TGTGCCAGCAGCTTAGGTGGAATGAGGGGGGAGACCCAGTACTTC,CASSLGGMRGETQYF
TRBJ2-5,.,TRBV28,few,TGTGCCAGCAGTTCTCATGACAGGGAGACCCAGTACTTC,CASSSHDRETQYF
TRBJ2-5,.,TRBV15,.,TGTGCCACCAGCCCTCCCCCCCGTGCGGGGAGTCAAGAGACCCAGTACTTC,CATSPPPRAGSQETQYF
TRBJ2-5,.,TRBV11-2,few,TGTGCCAGCAGCCCGGACCGGCAGGGGAAAGAGACCCAGTACTTC,CASSPDRQGKETQYF